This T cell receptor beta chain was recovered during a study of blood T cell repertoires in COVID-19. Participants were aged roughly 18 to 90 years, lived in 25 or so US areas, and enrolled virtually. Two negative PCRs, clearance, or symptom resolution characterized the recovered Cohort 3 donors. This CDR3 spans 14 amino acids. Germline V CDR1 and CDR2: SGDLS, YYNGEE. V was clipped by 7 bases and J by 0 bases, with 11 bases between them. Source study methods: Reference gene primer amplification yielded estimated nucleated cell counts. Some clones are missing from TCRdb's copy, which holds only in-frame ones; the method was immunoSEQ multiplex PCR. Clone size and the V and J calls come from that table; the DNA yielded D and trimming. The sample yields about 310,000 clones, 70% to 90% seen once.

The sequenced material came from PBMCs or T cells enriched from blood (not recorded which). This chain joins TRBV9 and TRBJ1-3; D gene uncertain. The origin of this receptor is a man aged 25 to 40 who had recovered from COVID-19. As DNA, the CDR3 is TGTGCCAGCTCGACGGGGAGCTCTGGAAACACCATATATTTT. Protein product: CASSTGSSGNTIYF.